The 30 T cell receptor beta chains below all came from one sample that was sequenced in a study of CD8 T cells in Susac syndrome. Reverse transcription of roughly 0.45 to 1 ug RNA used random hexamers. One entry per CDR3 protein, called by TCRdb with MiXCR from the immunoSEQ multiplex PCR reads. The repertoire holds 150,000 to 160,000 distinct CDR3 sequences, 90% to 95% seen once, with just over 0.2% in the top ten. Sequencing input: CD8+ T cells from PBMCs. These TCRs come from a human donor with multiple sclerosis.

CDR3 nucleotides: TGTGCCAGCAGCTTCGGGCGGATCAACGTCCCCAACCTAGCTAACTATGGCTACACCTTC. Its protein product is CASSFGRINVPNLANYGYTF. V is TRBV11-1 and J is TRBJ1-2; the D is unclear. There are 20 residues in the CDR3. Germline assignment: CDR1 SGHAT and CDR2 FQDESV (reference sequence). V gave up 3 bases and J gave up 0 bases, with 26 bases separating them.

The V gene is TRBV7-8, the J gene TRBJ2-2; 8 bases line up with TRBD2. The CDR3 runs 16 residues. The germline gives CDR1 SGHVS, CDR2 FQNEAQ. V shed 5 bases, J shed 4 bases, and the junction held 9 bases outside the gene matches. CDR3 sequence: CASSPGPGGGTGELFF. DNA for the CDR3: TGTGCCAGCAGCCCCGGGCCCGGGGGGGGCACCGGGGAGCTGTTTTTT.

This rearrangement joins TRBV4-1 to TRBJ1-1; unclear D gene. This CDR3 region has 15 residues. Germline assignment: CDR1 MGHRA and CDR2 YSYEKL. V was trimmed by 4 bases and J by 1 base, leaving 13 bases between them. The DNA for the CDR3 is TGCGCCAGCAGCCTACAATACGCAGGGAACACTGAAGCTTTCTTT. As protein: CASSLQYAGNTEAFF.

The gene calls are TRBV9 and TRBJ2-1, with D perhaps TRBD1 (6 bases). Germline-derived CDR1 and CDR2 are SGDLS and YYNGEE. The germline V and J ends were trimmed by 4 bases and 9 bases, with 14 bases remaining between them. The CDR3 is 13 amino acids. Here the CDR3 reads CASSPGGRREQFF. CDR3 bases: TGTGCCAGCAGCCCTGGGGGCAGGCGTGAGCAGTTCTTC.

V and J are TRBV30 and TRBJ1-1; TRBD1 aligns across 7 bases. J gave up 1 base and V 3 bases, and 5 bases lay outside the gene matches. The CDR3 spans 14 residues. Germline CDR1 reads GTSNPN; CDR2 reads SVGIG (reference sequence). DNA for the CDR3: TGTGCCTGGAGCCCCAGGGGGTGGAACACTGAAGCTTTCTTT. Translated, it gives CAWSPRGWNTEAFF.

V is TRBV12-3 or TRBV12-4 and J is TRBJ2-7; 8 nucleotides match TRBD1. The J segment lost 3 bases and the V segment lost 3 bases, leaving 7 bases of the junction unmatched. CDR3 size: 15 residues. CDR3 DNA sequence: TGTGCCAGCAGTTTTGGACAGGGAGAATACTACGAGCAGTACTTC. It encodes CASSFGQGEYYEQYF.

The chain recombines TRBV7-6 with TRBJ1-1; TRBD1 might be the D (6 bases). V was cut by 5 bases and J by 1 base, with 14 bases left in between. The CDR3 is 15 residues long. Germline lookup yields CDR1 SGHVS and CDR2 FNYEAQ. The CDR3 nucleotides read TGTGCCAGCAGCCCGCGCAGGGGCCAGAACACTGAAGCTTTCTTT. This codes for CASSPRRGQNTEAFF.

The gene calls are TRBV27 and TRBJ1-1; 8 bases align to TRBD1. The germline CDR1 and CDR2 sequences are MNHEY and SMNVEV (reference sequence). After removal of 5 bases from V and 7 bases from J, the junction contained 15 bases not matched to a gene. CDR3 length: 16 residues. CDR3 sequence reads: CASSPLSGQGRIEAFF. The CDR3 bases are TGTGCCAGCAGTCCCCTCTCCGGACAGGGTAGGATTGAAGCTTTCTTT.

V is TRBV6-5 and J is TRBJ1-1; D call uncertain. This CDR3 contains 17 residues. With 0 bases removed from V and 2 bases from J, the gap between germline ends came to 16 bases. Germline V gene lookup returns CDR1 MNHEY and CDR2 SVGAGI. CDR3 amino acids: CASSYSMVRAANTEAFF. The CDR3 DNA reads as TGTGCCAGCAGTTACTCGATGGTACGGGCCGCCAACACTGAAGCTTTCTTT.

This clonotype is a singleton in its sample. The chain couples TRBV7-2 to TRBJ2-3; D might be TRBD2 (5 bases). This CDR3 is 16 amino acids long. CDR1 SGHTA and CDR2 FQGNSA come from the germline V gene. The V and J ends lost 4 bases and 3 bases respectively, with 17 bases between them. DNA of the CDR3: TGTGCCAGCAGCTATCGTGGAGAGGGAGTGACAGATACGCAGTATTTT. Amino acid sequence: CASSYRGEGVTDTQYF.

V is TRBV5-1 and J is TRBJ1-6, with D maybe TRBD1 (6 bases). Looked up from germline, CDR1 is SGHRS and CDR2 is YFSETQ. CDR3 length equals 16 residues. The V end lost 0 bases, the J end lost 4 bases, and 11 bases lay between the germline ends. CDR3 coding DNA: TGCGCCAGCAGCTTGGAGGGCAGGGGATATAATTCACCCCTCCACTTT. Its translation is CASSLEGRGYNSPLHF.

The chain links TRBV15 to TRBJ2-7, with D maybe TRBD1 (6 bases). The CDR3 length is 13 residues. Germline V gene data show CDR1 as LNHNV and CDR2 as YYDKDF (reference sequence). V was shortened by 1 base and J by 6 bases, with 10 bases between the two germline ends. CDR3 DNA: TGTGCCACCAGCAGAGGCAGGGGTGGCGAGCAGTACTTC. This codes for CATSRGRGGEQYF.

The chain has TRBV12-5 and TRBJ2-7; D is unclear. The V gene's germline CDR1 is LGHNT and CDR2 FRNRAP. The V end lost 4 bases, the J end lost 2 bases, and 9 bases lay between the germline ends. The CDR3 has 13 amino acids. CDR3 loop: CASGSPDTYEQYF. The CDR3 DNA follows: TGTGCTAGTGGTTCCCCCGACACCTACGAGCAGTACTTC.

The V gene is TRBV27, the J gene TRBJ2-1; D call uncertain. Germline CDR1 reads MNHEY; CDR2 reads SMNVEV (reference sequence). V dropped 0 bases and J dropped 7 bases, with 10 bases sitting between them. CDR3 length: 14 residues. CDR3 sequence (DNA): TGTGCCAGCAGTTTATCGGGCCTCCAGAATGAGCAGTTCTTC. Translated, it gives CASSLSGLQNEQFF.

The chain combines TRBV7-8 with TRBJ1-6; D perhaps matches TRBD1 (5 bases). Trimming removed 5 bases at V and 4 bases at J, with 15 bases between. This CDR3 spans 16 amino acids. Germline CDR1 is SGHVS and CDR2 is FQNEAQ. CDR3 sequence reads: CASSRGRNVYNSPLHF. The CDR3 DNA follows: TGTGCCAGCAGCCGGGGACGGAATGTTTATAATTCACCCCTCCACTTT.

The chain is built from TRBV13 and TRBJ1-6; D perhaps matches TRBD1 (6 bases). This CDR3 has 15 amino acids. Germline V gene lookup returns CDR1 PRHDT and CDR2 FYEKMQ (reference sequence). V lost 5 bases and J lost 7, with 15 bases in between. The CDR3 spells CASSPYRDLNSPLHF. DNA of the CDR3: TGTGCCAGCAGCCCCTACAGGGACTTAAATTCACCCCTCCACTTT.

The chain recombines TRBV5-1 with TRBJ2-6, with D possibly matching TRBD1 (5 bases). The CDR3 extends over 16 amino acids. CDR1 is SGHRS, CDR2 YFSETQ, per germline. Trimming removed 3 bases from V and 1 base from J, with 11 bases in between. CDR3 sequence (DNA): TGCGCCAGCAGCTATGGAAGGGGTTCTGGGGCCAACGTCCTGACTTTC. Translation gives CASSYGRGSGANVLTF.

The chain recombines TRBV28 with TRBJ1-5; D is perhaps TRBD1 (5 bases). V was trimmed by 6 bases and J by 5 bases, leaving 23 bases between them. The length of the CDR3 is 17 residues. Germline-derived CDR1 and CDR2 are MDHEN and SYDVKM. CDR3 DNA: TGTGCCAGCAGAACTTCCAGGGATTTGGCTGGGGATCAGCCCCAGCATTTT. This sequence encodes CASRTSRDLAGDQPQHF.

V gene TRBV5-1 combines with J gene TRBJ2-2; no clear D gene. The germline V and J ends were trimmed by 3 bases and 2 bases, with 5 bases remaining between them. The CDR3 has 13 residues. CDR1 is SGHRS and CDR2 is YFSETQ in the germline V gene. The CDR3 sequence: CASSSKNTGELFF. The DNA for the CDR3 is TGCGCCAGCAGCTCTAAAAACACCGGGGAGCTGTTTTTT.

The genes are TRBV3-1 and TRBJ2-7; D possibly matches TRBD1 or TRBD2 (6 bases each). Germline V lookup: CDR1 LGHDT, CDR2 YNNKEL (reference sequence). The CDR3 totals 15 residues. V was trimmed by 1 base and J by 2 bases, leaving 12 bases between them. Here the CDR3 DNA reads TGTGCCAGCAGCCAAGGGGGGGCTCTCCCCTACGAGCAGTACTTC. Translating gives CASSQGGALPYEQYF.

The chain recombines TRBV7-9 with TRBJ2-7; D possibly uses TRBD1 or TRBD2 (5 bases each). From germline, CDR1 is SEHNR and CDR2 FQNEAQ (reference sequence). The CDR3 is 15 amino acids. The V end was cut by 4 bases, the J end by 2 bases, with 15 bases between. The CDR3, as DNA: TGTGCCAGCAGCTGGGGAGAGTGGGGGACCTACGAGCAGTACTTC. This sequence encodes CASSWGEWGTYEQYF.

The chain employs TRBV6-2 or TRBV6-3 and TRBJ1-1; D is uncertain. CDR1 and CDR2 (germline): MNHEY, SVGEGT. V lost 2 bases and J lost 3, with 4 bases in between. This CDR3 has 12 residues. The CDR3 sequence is CASSYLYTEAFF. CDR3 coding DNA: TGTGCCAGCAGTTACCTTTACACTGAAGCTTTCTTT.

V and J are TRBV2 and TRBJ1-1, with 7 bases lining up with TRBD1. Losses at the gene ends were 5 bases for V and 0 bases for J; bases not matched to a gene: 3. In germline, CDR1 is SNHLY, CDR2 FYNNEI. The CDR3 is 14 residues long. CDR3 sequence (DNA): TGTGCCAGCAGTCCGGGACAGATGAACACTGAAGCTTTCTTT. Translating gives CASSPGQMNTEAFF. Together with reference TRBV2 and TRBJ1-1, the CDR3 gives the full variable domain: EPEVTQTPSHQVTQMGQEVILRCVPISNHLYFYWYRQILGQKVEFLVSFYNNEISEKSEIFDDQFSVERPDGSNFTLKIRSTKLEDSAMYFCASSPGQMNTEAFFGQGTRLTVV.

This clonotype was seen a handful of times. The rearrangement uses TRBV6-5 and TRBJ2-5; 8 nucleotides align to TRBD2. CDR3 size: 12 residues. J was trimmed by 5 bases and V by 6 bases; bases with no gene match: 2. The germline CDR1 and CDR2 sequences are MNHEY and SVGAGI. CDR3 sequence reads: CASSRGRETQYF. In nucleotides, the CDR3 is TGTGCCAGCAGCCGCGGGAGGGAGACCCAGTACTTC.

The CDR3 bases are TGCAGTGCTCTGGACAGGGGGGTTGCTGAAGCTTTCTTT. It translates to CSALDRGVAEAFF. The chain couples TRBV20-1 to TRBJ1-1, with 10 bases lining up with TRBD1. Germline loops: CDR1 DFQATT, CDR2 SNEGSKA (reference sequence). The CDR3 length is 13 residues. The trim removed 5 bases at V and 6 bases at J, leaving 6 bases unmatched.

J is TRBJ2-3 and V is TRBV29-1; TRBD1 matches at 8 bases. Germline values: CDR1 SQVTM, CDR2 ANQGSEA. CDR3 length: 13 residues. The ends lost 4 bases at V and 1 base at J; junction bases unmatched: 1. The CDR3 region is CSVGGQGTDTQYF. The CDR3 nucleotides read TGCAGCGTTGGGGGACAGGGCACAGATACGCAGTATTTT.

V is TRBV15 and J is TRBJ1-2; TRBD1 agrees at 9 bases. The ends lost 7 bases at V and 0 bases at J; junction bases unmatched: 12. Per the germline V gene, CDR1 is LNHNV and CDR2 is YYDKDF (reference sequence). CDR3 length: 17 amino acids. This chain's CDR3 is CATNPLGQGKTNYGYTF. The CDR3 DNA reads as TGTGCCACCAACCCCCTGGGACAGGGCAAAACTAACTATGGCTACACCTTC.

The CDR3 spells CASRYLLGLEAFF. CDR3 DNA sequence: TGTGCCAGCAGGTATCTCCTGGGACTTGAAGCTTTCTTT. The gene calls are TRBV6-2 or TRBV6-3 and TRBJ1-1; perhaps TRBD1 as D (5 bases). V lost 6 bases, J lost 7 bases, and 15 bases lay in between. The V gene's germline CDR1 is MNHEY and CDR2 SVGEGT. The CDR3 loop spans 13 amino acids.

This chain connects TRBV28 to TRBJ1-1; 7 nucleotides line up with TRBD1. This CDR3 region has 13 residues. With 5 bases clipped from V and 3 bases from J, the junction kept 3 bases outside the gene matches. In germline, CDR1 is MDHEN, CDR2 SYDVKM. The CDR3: CASSKQGYTEAFF. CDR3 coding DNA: TGTGCCAGCAGTAAACAGGGGTACACTGAAGCTTTCTTT.

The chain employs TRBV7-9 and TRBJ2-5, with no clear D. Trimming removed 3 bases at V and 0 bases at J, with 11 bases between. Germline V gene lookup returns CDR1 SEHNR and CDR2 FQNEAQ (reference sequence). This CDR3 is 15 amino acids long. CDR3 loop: CASSLPRSYQETQYF. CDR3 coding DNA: TGTGCCAGCAGCTTGCCCAGATCGTACCAAGAGACCCAGTACTTC.